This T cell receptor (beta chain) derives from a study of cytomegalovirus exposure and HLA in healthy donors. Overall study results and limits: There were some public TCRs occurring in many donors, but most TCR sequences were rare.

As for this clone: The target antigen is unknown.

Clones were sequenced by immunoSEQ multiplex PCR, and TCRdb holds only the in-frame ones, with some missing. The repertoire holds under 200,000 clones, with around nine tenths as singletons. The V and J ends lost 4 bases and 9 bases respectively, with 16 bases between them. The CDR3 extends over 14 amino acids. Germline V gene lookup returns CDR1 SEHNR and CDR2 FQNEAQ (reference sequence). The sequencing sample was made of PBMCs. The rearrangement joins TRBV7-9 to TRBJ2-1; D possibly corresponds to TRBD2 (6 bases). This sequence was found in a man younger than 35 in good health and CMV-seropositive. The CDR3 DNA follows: TGTGCCAGCAGCTCGCAGTTGGACGGGGGTGAGCAGTTCTTC. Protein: CASSSQLDGGEQFF.